The T cell receptor (beta chain) described here comes from a study of shared clonotypes between healthy human individuals. Terminally differentiated effector memory CD45RA+ cells were left out of the naive CD8 fraction, which was CD45RO-negative and positively selected for CCR7. Clones were read by immunoSEQ multiplex PCR, and TCRdb kept only the in-frame ones, dropping some. This sample yields about 2 million clones, of which about 95% are seen a single time; 0.85% to 1.3% belongs to the top ten. CDR3 length: 14 amino acids. Germline V CDR1 and CDR2: MGHRA, YSYEKL. V was clipped by 3 bases and J by 4 bases, with 12 bases between them. Regarding this clone: The sample contains more than one DNA sequence encoding this CDR3.

The TCR originated in a man aged 18 to 29 in good health. The J gene is TRBJ1-2, the V gene TRBV4-1; no reliable D call. The sequenced material came from naive CD8+ T cells sorted from blood. The CDR3 is CASSQAGDGYGYTF. The DNA for the CDR3 is TGCGCCAGCAGCCAGGCGGGCGACGGCTATGGCTACACCTTC.